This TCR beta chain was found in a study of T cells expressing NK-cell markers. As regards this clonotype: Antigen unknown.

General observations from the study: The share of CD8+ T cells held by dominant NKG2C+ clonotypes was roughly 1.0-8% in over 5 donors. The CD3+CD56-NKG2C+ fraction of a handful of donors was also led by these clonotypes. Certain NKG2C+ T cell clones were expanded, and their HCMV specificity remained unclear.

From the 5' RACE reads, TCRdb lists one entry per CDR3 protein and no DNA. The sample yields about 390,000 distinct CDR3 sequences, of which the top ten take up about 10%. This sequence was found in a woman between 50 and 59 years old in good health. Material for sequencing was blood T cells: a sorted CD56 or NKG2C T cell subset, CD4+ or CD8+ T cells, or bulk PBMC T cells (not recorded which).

The CDR3 region is CASSLWGSYEQYF. V usage is TRBV11-2 and J usage is TRBJ2-7. The CDR3 is 13 residues long. The germline gives CDR1 SGHAT, CDR2 FQNNGV.